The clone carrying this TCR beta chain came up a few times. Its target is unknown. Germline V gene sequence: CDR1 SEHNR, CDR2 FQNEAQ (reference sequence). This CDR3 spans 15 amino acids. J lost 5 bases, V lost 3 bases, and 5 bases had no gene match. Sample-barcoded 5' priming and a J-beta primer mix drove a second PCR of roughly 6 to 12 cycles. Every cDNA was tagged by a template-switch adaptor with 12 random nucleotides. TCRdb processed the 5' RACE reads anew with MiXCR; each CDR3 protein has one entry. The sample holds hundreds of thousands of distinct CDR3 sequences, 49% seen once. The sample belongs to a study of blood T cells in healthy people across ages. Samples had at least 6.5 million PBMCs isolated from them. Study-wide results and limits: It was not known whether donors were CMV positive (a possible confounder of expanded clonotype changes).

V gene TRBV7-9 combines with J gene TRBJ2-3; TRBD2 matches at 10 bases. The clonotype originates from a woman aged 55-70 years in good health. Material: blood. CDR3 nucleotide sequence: TGTGCCAGCAGCTTCCTAGCGGGAGAGGGAGATACGCAGTATTTT. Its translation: CASSFLAGEGDTQYF.